Shown below are 26 T cell receptor beta chains from a single sample sequenced in a study of T cell repertoires in cytomegalovirus infection. One entry per CDR3 protein results from TCRdb running MiXCR on the reads. The data show roughly 730,000 distinct CDR3 sequences, with approximately 33% seen just once and around a sixth held by the top ten. Antigens for these TCRs are unknown. The material sequenced was cultured PBMCs, taken from culture after CMV antigen stimulation. These receptors were obtained from a human donor in good health (CMV status not recorded). Some clones in this sample may be carry-over from other donors' samples.

The J gene is TRBJ2-7, the V gene TRBV9; maybe TRBD2 (6 bases). The CDR3 consists of 14 residues. V was trimmed by 2 bases and J by 3 bases, leaving 12 bases between them. From germline, CDR1 is SGDLS and CDR2 YYNGEE. CDR3: CASSVEAGGYEQYF. The CDR3 DNA reads TGTGCCAGCAGCGTGGAAGCGGGCGGCTACGAGCAGTACTTC.

This chain links TRBV19 with TRBJ1-5; a possible D gene is TRBD1 (6 bases). Trimming shortened V by 8 bases and J by 6 bases, and 14 bases separated the two germline ends. Germline CDR1 is LNHDA and CDR2 is SQIVND (reference sequence). This CDR3 is 13 amino acids long. The CDR3: CASATGFTQPQHF. CDR3 sequence (DNA): TGTGCCAGTGCCACAGGGTTTACTCAGCCCCAGCATTTT.

V usage is TRBV20-1 and J usage is TRBJ1-1; no definite D call. This CDR3 contains 13 residues. Germline CDR1 DFQATT, CDR2 SNEGSKA (reference sequence). V was clipped by 4 bases and J by 2 bases, with 11 bases between them. The chain's CDR3 is CSAIKTANTEAFF. The CDR3 DNA reads as TGCAGTGCTATAAAAACAGCCAACACTGAAGCTTTCTTT.

This clonotype was counted a few times. V and J are TRBV7-2 and TRBJ2-2; TRBD2 aligns across 8 bases. Losses at the gene ends were 5 bases for V and 6 bases for J; bases not matched to a gene: 11. The CDR3 is made up of 16 amino acids. Per the germline V gene, CDR1 is SGHTA and CDR2 is FQGNSA. CDR3 residues: CASSLQGSGIAGELFF. DNA of the CDR3: TGTGCCAGCAGCCTACAGGGTAGCGGGATAGCCGGGGAGCTGTTTTTT. Drawing the rest from reference TRBV7-2 and TRBJ2-2, the complete variable domain is GAGVSQSPSNKVTEKGKDVELRCDPISGHTALYWYRQSLGQGLEFLIYFQGNSAPDKSGLPSDRFSAERTGGSVSTLTIQRTQQEDSAVYLCASSLQGSGIAGELFFGEGSRLTVL.

This clonotype was seen only a few times. CDR3 sequence: CASSLEGYSNQPQHF. In nucleotides, the CDR3 is TGTGCCAGCAGTTTGGAGGGGTATAGCAATCAGCCCCAGCATTTT. V gene TRBV6-6 combines with J gene TRBJ1-5; possible D gene TRBD1, 5 bases. The CDR3 spans 15 residues. V dropped 4 bases and J dropped 0 bases, with 10 bases sitting between them. Germline V gene lookup returns CDR1 MNHNY and CDR2 SVGAGI (reference sequence).

This clonotype came up a few times. The chain carries TRBV7-9 and TRBJ1-1; D unclear. This CDR3 is 12 amino acids long. V was pared by 4 bases and J by 8 bases, with 11 bases between. The germline V gene encodes CDR1 SEHNR and CDR2 FQNEAQ (reference sequence). CDR3 nucleotide sequence: TGTGCCAGCAGCTCCGGACCCTACGAAGCTTTCTTT. It yields the protein CASSSGPYEAFF.

This sequence joins TRBV7-6 and TRBJ1-4; D not resolved. The CDR3 loop spans 12 amino acids. Germline-derived CDR1 and CDR2 are SGHVS and FNYEAQ. The ends were cut back, 5 bases at V and 1 base at J, with 2 bases in the middle. CDR3 protein: CASSRTNEKLFF. The CDR3 region has the DNA TGTGCCAGCAGCCGAACTAATGAAAAACTGTTTTTT.

V and J are TRBV30 and TRBJ2-3; either TRBD1 or TRBD2 may fit D (6 bases each). V was shortened by 3 bases and J by 5 bases, with 15 bases between the two germline ends. Germline CDR1 is GTSNPN and CDR2 is SVGIG (reference sequence). CDR3 length: 14 residues. The CDR3 DNA follows: TGTGCCTGGAGGGGGGGCAGCGGGCTAGATACGCAGTATTTT. It yields the protein CAWRGGSGLDTQYF. The full variable domain, with the rest looked up from reference TRBV30 and TRBJ2-3, is SQTIHQWPATLVQPVGSPLSLECTVEGTSNPNLYWYRQAAGRGLQLLFYSVGIGQISSEVPQNLSASRPQDRQFILSSKKLLLSDSGFYLCAWRGGSGLDTQYFGPGTRLTVL.

The table lists this clonotype with many counts. The chain recombines TRBV7-2 with TRBJ2-5; TRBD1 or TRBD2 may be the D gene (5 bases each). This CDR3 is built from 13 residues. V was shortened by 7 bases and J by 9 bases, with 18 bases between the two germline ends. CDR1 is SGHTA and CDR2 is FQGNSA in the germline V gene. The CDR3 here is CASISSRLGAQYF. The CDR3 nucleotides are TGTGCCAGCATCTCAAGCCGACTGGGGGCCCAGTACTTC.

A word on this clonotype: One end of the junction is discordant with germline, which a read error may explain. The chain combines TRBV19 with TRBJ1-5, with 7 positions matching TRBD1. Per the germline V gene, CDR1 is LNHDA and CDR2 is SQIVND (reference sequence). CDR3 length: 15 amino acids. The CDR3 DNA sequence: TGTGTCAGTAGTAAAGACAGGGCCGGGGTTCAGCCCCAGCATTTT. Its protein product is CVSSKDRAGVQPQHF.

The sample holds a few counts of this clonotype. V usage is TRBV6-1 and J usage is TRBJ1-4; 9 bases fit TRBD1. V was pared by 7 bases and J by 7 bases, with 13 bases of the junction left unmatched. The CDR3 is 16 amino acids. The germline V gene encodes CDR1 MNHNS and CDR2 SASEGT. The CDR3 region is CASTPGQGLVFEKLFF. In DNA form, the CDR3 reads TGTGCCAGCACACCGGGACAGGGTTTGGTTTTTGAAAAACTGTTTTTT.

The gene calls are TRBV28 and TRBJ1-1; D remains unclear. The CDR3 is 12 amino acids. Germline values: CDR1 MDHEN, CDR2 SYDVKM. The germline V and J ends were trimmed by 3 bases and 8 bases, with 10 bases remaining between them. The CDR3 sequence: CASSFRGQEAFF. CDR3 DNA: TGTGCCAGCAGTTTCCGAGGGCAGGAAGCTTTCTTT.

The chain uses TRBV6-5 and TRBJ1-1; TRBD1 matches at 7 bases. This CDR3 contains 16 residues. V shed 2 bases and J 1 base; nucleotides not matched to a gene: 7. The germline V gene encodes CDR1 MNHEY and CDR2 SVGAGI. The CDR3 DNA reads TGTGCCAGCAGTTACGCCAAATACAGGGGGAACACTGAAGCTTTCTTT. This sequence encodes CASSYAKYRGNTEAFF.

V is TRBV4-1 and J is TRBJ1-1; D remains ambiguous. This CDR3 is built from 15 residues. V gave up 0 bases and J gave up 2 bases, with 10 bases separating them. Germline CDR1 MGHRA, CDR2 YSYEKL. The CDR3 here is CASSQEHQENTEAFF. In nucleotides, the CDR3 is TGCGCCAGCAGCCAAGAACACCAGGAAAACACTGAAGCTTTCTTT.

Note on this clonotype: Compared with germline, one end of the junction differs, possibly owing to a read error. The genes are TRBV2 and TRBJ1-2, with a weak D call TRBD1 (5 bases). This CDR3 comprises 9 residues. Germline V lookup: CDR1 SNHLY, CDR2 FYNNEI. The CDR3 DNA reads as TGTGCCAGCTACGAGAACAGGTCCTTC. The encoded protein is CASYENRSF.

The V call is TRBV6-5, the J call TRBJ2-5; D is ambiguous. From germline, CDR1 is MNHEY and CDR2 SVGAGI. The CDR3 length is 13 residues. Trimming cost V 2 bases and J 7 bases, with 11 bases left between them. CDR3 residues: CASSYAGWGTQYF. The CDR3 region has the DNA TGTGCCAGCAGTTACGCCGGGTGGGGGACCCAGTACTTC.

This chain joins TRBV7-2 and TRBJ2-5; the match to TRBD2 covers 11 bases. There are 16 residues in the CDR3. The germline gives CDR1 SGHTA, CDR2 FQGNSA. After removal of 1 base from V and 5 bases from J, the junction contained 6 bases not matched to a gene. The CDR3 nucleotides are TGTGCCAGCAGCTTAGGACTAGCGGGATTTGTCGAGACCCAGTACTTC. This sequence encodes CASSLGLAGFVETQYF.

The rearrangement links TRBV11-2 to TRBJ2-1; maybe TRBD1 (5 bases). CDR3 length: 15 amino acids. V was pared by 3 bases and J by 1 base, with 10 bases between. Germline V lookup: CDR1 SGHAT, CDR2 FQNNGV. The chain's CDR3 is CASSFVRESYNEQFF. CDR3 nucleotides: TGTGCCAGCAGCTTCGTCAGGGAATCCTACAATGAGCAGTTCTTC.

The chain combines TRBV30 with TRBJ2-7; TRBD1 matches at 10 bases. J lost 4 bases, V lost 7 bases, and 4 bases had no gene match. The CDR3 runs 12 residues. CDR1 GTSNPN and CDR2 SVGIG come from the germline V gene (reference sequence). CDR3 bases: TGTGCCTTTGACAGGGGGCAATACGAGCAGTACTTC. Protein sequence: CAFDRGQYEQYF. The complete variable domain, with remaining parts taken from reference TRBV30 and TRBJ2-7, reads SQTIHQWPATLVQPVGSPLSLECTVEGTSNPNLYWYRQAAGRGLQLLFYSVGIGQISSEVPQNLSASRPQDRQFILSSKKLLLSDSGFYLCAFDRGQYEQYFGPGTRLTVT.

The rearrangement uses TRBV20-1 and TRBJ2-1; TRBD2 is a possible D gene (6 bases). With 5 bases removed from V and 8 bases from J, the gap between germline ends came to 13 bases. This CDR3 has 12 amino acids. CDR1 is DFQATT and CDR2 is SNEGSKA in the germline V gene (reference sequence). The CDR3 DNA follows: TGCAGTGCTGCCGGGGGTACCGATGAGCAGTTCTTC. Protein sequence: CSAAGGTDEQFF.

The chain carries TRBV5-6 and TRBJ1-2, with D perhaps matching TRBD1 (5 bases). The germline V gene encodes CDR1 SGHDT and CDR2 YYEEEE. Between the trimmed V and J ends, which lost 1 base and 4 bases, there was a span of 11 bases. The CDR3 extends over 14 amino acids. As DNA, the CDR3 is TGTGCCAGCAGCTTGTTTAAGGACACCTATGGCTACACCTTC. Its translation is CASSLFKDTYGYTF.

This clonotype occurred a few times. The chain carries TRBV2 and TRBJ1-4, with D unclear. CDR3 size: 16 residues. V lost 5 bases and J lost 0, with 13 bases in between. Germline V gene lookup returns CDR1 SNHLY and CDR2 FYNNEI. Here the CDR3 DNA reads TGTGCCAGCAGTCTTCGGCGAAGGGCAACTAATGAAAAACTGTTTTTT. This sequence encodes CASSLRRRATNEKLFF.

Only a few counts were recorded for this clonotype. The chain uses TRBV7-9 and TRBJ2-4; the D gene is possibly TRBD2 (7 bases). Trimming left V 5 bases short and J 0 bases short, with 17 bases between. CDR1 SEHNR and CDR2 FQNEAQ come from the germline V gene (reference sequence). The CDR3 totals 17 residues. CDR3 residues: CASSPPWEGVAKNIQYF. The DNA of the CDR3 is TGTGCCAGCAGCCCTCCGTGGGAGGGGGTAGCCAAAAACATTCAGTACTTC.

This clonotype was detected only a few times. The V gene is TRBV7-8, the J gene TRBJ2-7; 7 bases agree with TRBD1. CDR3 length: 16 residues. The ends lost 3 bases at V and 1 base at J; junction bases unmatched: 9. Germline CDR1 is SGHVS and CDR2 is FQNEAQ. Written as DNA, the CDR3 is TGTGCCAGCAGCTTGTACCGACAGGGACCTTCCTACGAGCAGTACTTC. Encoded protein: CASSLYRQGPSYEQYF.

This clonotype was found many times. The CDR3 DNA follows: TGTGCCAGCAGCTTGGGGTCCTATGAGCAGTTCTTC. This encodes CASSLGSYEQFF. This chain uses TRBV7-9 with TRBJ2-1; D not certain. The CDR3 spans 12 residues. Trimming took 3 bases from V and 8 from J, leaving 8 bases between them. Germline-derived CDR1 and CDR2 are SEHNR and FQNEAQ (reference sequence).

The genes are TRBV12-3 or TRBV12-4 and TRBJ2-1, with D possibly matching TRBD2 (7 bases). CDR3 size: 16 residues. V lost 3 bases, J lost 4 bases, and 16 bases lay in between. The CDR3 DNA follows: TGTGCCAGCAGTTTTGGAGGGGGGGCGGGATACAATGAGCAGTTCTTC. It codes for CASSFGGGAGYNEQFF.